These 28 T cell receptor beta chains came from one sample sequenced in a study of PD-1 blockade in classical Hodgkin lymphoma (dated by TCRdb to 2020 to 2021). In light of the paper, this sample's time point label describes: cycle 1 day 1 (C1D1), immediately before nivolumab initiation. Relapse after autologous stem cell transplantation had occurred in all trial patients, and cohorts A, B and C were distinguished by prior brentuximab vedotin exposure. Using a Miltenyi CD4+ T cell isolation kit, CD4+ T cells were purified from thawed PBMCs through magnetic negative selection. Library construction relied on the immunoSEQ multiplex PCR assay. The table was pulled from immuneACCESS by TCRdb, which kept in-frame rearrangements only. Such tables lose some clones; where checked, under half of the loss comes from unresolved V genes, and the rest has no known cause. The sample table lists about 35,000 clones, around nine tenths of them with a count of one. The ten largest clones add up to around 0.25% of the sample.

The material sequenced was CD4+ T cells from blood, taken at baseline. These receptors all come from a human donor with classical Hodgkin lymphoma.

The gene calls are TRBV28 and TRBJ1-2; a weak D match, TRBD1 (6 bases). The CDR3 totals 16 residues. Between the trimmed V and J ends, which lost 3 bases and 4 bases, there was a span of 18 bases. Germline assignment: CDR1 MDHEN and CDR2 SYDVKM. In DNA form, the CDR3 reads TGTGCCAGCAGTTTCATCGACGGGGGGCACGCCTATGGCTACACCTTC. This gives the protein CASSFIDGGHAYGYTF.

This clone was seen once. This chain connects TRBV27 to TRBJ2-3, with a possible D match to TRBD1 (6 bases). Trimming removed 6 bases at V and 1 base at J, with 20 bases between. The CDR3 length is 17 residues. The germline gives CDR1 MNHEY, CDR2 SMNVEV (reference sequence). This chain's CDR3 is CASSPDALWGRTDTQYF. Here the CDR3 DNA reads TGTGCCAGCAGCCCGGACGCCCTTTGGGGGCGCACAGATACGCAGTATTTT.

The chain combines TRBV28 with TRBJ1-2, with 7 bases identical to TRBD1. Germline V CDR1 and CDR2: MDHEN, SYDVKM. The CDR3 spans 15 residues. V shed 5 bases, J shed 0 bases, and the junction held 6 bases outside the gene matches. The CDR3 DNA follows: TGTGCCAGCAGTCCCGGGGACAGATCTAACTATGGCTACACCTTC. It yields the protein CASSPGDRSNYGYTF.

CDR3 sequence reads: CASSWGDGSGELFF. The CDR3, as DNA: TGCGCCAGCAGCTGGGGCGATGGCTCCGGGGAGCTGTTTTTT. The gene calls are TRBV5-1 and TRBJ2-2; D may be TRBD1 (5 bases). Germline CDR1 reads SGHRS; CDR2 reads YFSETQ. This CDR3 region has 14 residues. With 3 bases removed from V and 6 bases from J, the gap between germline ends came to 12 bases.

The chain joins TRBV6-1 to TRBJ2-7; a possible D gene is TRBD1 (5 bases). Germline V lookup: CDR1 MNHNS, CDR2 SASEGT. CDR3 length: 15 residues. Trimming removed 0 bases from V and 6 bases from J, with 15 bases in between. CDR3 nucleotides: TGTGCCAGCAGTGAAGCCTCAGGGTCCCGTGGCGAGCAGTACTTC. This translates into CASSEASGSRGEQYF.

The chain employs TRBV18 and TRBJ2-3; 8 bases fit TRBD2. Trimming took 2 bases from V and 3 from J; bases not matched to a gene: 4. The CDR3 length is 15 residues. Germline V gene sequence: CDR1 KGHSH, CDR2 LQKENI. The CDR3 protein is CASSPRSGRTDTQYF. CDR3 nucleotide sequence: TGTGCCAGCTCACCAAGGAGCGGGAGAACAGATACGCAGTATTTT.

The chain employs TRBV11-2 and TRBJ1-5; a possible D gene is TRBD1 (6 bases). V was shortened by 2 bases and J by 6 bases, with 14 bases between the two germline ends. Per germline, CDR1 SGHAT and CDR2 FQNNGV. This CDR3 has 15 residues. CDR3 residues: CASSLRWGGGQPQHF. The CDR3 nucleotides read TGTGCCAGCAGCTTAAGATGGGGGGGCGGTCAGCCCCAGCATTTT.

The chain joins TRBV18 to TRBJ1-1; D gene unclear. The CDR3 runs to 13 residues. Per the germline V gene, CDR1 is KGHSH and CDR2 is LQKENI. V shed 2 bases and J shed 1 base, with 5 bases lying between them. Written as DNA, the CDR3 is TGTGCCAGCTCACCATCCACGAACACTGAAGCTTTCTTT. Translating it yields CASSPSTNTEAFF.

The rearrangement uses TRBV27 and TRBJ1-2; 7 bases are shared with TRBD1. The germline gives CDR1 MNHEY, CDR2 SMNVEV (reference sequence). Germline trimming cut 2 bases from V and 4 bases from J; bases unmatched to any gene: 13. The CDR3 has 17 amino acids. The CDR3 bases are TGTGCCAGCAGTTTAAGTTCTGGACAGGAGACTTTCTATGGCTACACCTTC. Residues: CASSLSSGQETFYGYTF.

The chain carries TRBV6-1 and TRBJ2-7; 9 bases match TRBD1. V dropped 7 bases and J dropped 2; count of bases not matched to a gene: 9. Germline V gene data show CDR1 as MNHNS and CDR2 as SASEGT. CDR3 size: 15 residues. The CDR3 loop reads CASTIGTGNPYEQYF. CDR3 nucleotide sequence: TGTGCCAGCACCATCGGGACAGGGAATCCCTACGAGCAGTACTTC.

V is TRBV5-4 and J is TRBJ2-1; D not resolved. V was pared by 1 base and J by 7 bases, with 15 bases between. Germline loops: CDR1 SGHNT, CDR2 YYREEE (reference sequence). This CDR3 is 15 amino acids long. Here the CDR3 reads CASSLSGLVPNEQFF. Here the CDR3 DNA reads TGTGCCAGCAGCTTGTCCGGGCTAGTCCCTAATGAGCAGTTCTTC. Filled out from reference TRBV5-4 and TRBJ2-1, the complete variable domain reads ETGVTQSPTHLIKTRGQQVTLRCSSQSGHNTVSWYQQALGQGPQFIFQYYREEENGRGNFPPRFSGLQFPNYSSELNVNALELDDSALYLCASSLSGLVPNEQFFGPGTRLTVL.

This chain connects TRBV5-4 to TRBJ2-1, with 10 bases lining up with TRBD2. Germline V gene lookup returns CDR1 SGHNT and CDR2 YYREEE (reference sequence). With V trimmed by 0 bases and J by 6 bases, 9 bases remained unmatched. This CDR3 is 17 amino acids long. CDR3 in amino acids: CASSLGLSSGSRNEQFF. The CDR3 DNA reads as TGTGCCAGCAGCTTGGGGCTATCTAGCGGGAGTCGCAATGAGCAGTTCTTC.

The gene calls are TRBV11-2 and TRBJ2-7, with 8 bases identical to TRBD1. V dropped 5 bases and J dropped 6; count of bases not matched to a gene: 12. This CDR3 has 15 amino acids. Germline CDR1 reads SGHAT; CDR2 reads FQNNGV. The CDR3 reads CASSPGGAGLSEQYF. The CDR3 region has the DNA TGTGCCAGCAGCCCAGGGGGCGCGGGATTGTCCGAGCAGTACTTC.

The chain carries TRBV5-5 and TRBJ2-5; TRBD2 might be the D (6 bases). V was clipped by 4 bases and J by 3 bases, with 13 bases between them. Germline V CDR1 and CDR2: SGHKS, YYEKEE (reference sequence). This CDR3 has 14 residues. The CDR3 spells CASSRPGGKETQYF. The CDR3 bases are TGTGCCAGCAGCCGACCTGGGGGGAAAGAGACCCAGTACTTC.

The rearrangement links TRBV28 to TRBJ1-2; 11 bases align to TRBD1. The junction had 10 bases not matched to a gene; V was cut back by 6 bases and J by 1 base. Looked up from germline, CDR1 is MDHEN and CDR2 is SYDVKM. CDR3 length equals 17 residues. CDR3 amino acids: CASRIPDRGPLNYGYTF. The CDR3 DNA follows: TGTGCCAGCAGAATCCCGGACAGGGGGCCCCTTAACTATGGCTACACCTTC.

CDR3 in amino acids: CASSYSYREKSYEQYF. Here the CDR3 DNA reads TGTGCCAGCAGTTACTCGTACAGGGAGAAATCCTACGAGCAGTACTTC. The chain couples TRBV6-6 to TRBJ2-7; tentatively, D is TRBD1 (6 bases). Trimming took off 0 bases at V and 1 base at J, with 13 bases between the two ends. The CDR3 covers 16 residues. The germline V gene encodes CDR1 MNHNY and CDR2 SVGAGI (reference sequence).

The rearrangement links TRBV9 to TRBJ1-3; a weak D match, TRBD1 (5 bases). The CDR3 consists of 16 residues. The V and J ends lost 2 bases and 7 bases respectively, with 19 bases between them. Germline loops: CDR1 SGDLS, CDR2 YYNGEE. CDR3 in DNA: TGTGCCAGCAGCGTCACCCCGACAGCTCAGGGTAACACCATATATTTT. This codes for CASSVTPTAQGNTIYF.

This sequence joins TRBV18 and TRBJ2-7, with TRBD1 matching over 10 bases. After removal of 3 bases from V and 4 bases from J, the junction contained 3 bases not matched to a gene. CDR1 and CDR2 from the germline V gene are KGHSH and LQKENI. The CDR3 loop spans 14 amino acids. The CDR3 protein is CASSPGQGSYEQYF. For the CDR3, the DNA is TGTGCCAGCTCACCGGGACAGGGGAGTTACGAGCAGTACTTC.

This chain uses TRBV14 with TRBJ2-7; a weak D match, TRBD2 (6 bases). The CDR3 runs 14 residues. The germline CDR1 and CDR2 sequences are SGHDN and FVKESK. V dropped 2 bases and J dropped 0 bases, with 8 bases sitting between them. CDR3 bases: TGTGCCAGCAGCCAATCGACTAGCTCCTACGAGCAGTACTTC. Translation: CASSQSTSSYEQYF.

Remarks on this clone: No DNA is shown, since the ends of the CDR3 on it are uncertain; the CDR3 is the one TCRdb lists. The chain's CDR3 is CASTAASTSGTDTQYF. V is TRBV19 and J is TRBJ2-3; the listed D gene, TRBD2, was not tested against the DNA. The CDR3 numbers 16 amino acids, ends counted. The V gene's germline CDR1 is LNHDA and CDR2 SQIVND (reference sequence).

The V gene is TRBV5-6, the J gene TRBJ2-6; the D is unclear. V lost 4 bases and J 2 bases, leaving 10 bases between the germline ends. The CDR3 contains 15 residues. CDR1 and CDR2 from the germline V gene are SGHDT and YYEEEE. DNA for the CDR3: TGTGCCAGCAGCGGACGTAGGACTGGGGCCAACGTCCTGACTTTC. The encoded protein is CASSGRRTGANVLTF.

The chain links TRBV9 to TRBJ2-3; possible D gene TRBD2, 6 bases. V was trimmed by 3 bases and J by 0 bases, leaving 17 bases between them. Germline values: CDR1 SGDLS, CDR2 YYNGEE. This CDR3 is built from 17 residues. CDR3 coding DNA: TGTGCCAGCAGCGCTCGTTTCCAGCGGGTTAGCACAGATACGCAGTATTTT. Its translation is CASSARFQRVSTDTQYF.

The J gene is TRBJ2-7, the V gene TRBV10-1; TRBD1 aligns across 9 bases. Looked up from germline, CDR1 is WNHNN and CDR2 is SYGVQD (reference sequence). V lost 8 bases to trimming and J lost 0 bases; unmatched junction nucleotides: 8. This CDR3 contains 15 residues. The CDR3 sequence: CASAPNRGHSYEQYF. CDR3 DNA sequence: TGCGCCAGCGCCCCGAACAGGGGGCACTCCTACGAGCAGTACTTC.

This clone came up once. The chain uses TRBV5-1 and TRBJ2-7; weak D call: TRBD2 (6 bases). The ends were cut back, 0 bases at V and 0 bases at J, with 10 bases in the middle. Germline CDR1 and CDR2: SGHRS and YFSETQ. The CDR3 sequence is 15 residues long. CDR3 sequence: CASSLAVGGSYEQYF. For the CDR3, the DNA is TGCGCCAGCAGCTTGGCCGTCGGGGGCTCCTACGAGCAGTACTTC.

This rearrangement joins TRBV7-2 to TRBJ2-6; TRBD1 aligns across 7 bases. V lost 4 bases and J lost 4; bases outside the gene matches: 4. The CDR3 runs to 15 residues. Germline lookup yields CDR1 SGHTA and CDR2 FQGNSA. For the CDR3, the DNA is TGTGCCAGCAGCTCACAGGGGAGAGGGGCCAACGTCCTGACTTTC. Translation: CASSSQGRGANVLTF.

J is TRBJ1-1 and V is TRBV14; D is ambiguous. The CDR3 loop spans 15 amino acids. Germline lookup yields CDR1 SGHDN and CDR2 FVKESK. The V gene lost 1 base and the J gene lost 4 bases, with 13 bases spanning the gap. As DNA, the CDR3 is TGTGCCAGCAGCCAAGTTGTGTTTCCCGCCACTGAAGCTTTCTTT. Protein: CASSQVVFPATEAFF.

The J gene is TRBJ1-6, the V gene TRBV30, with D hard to call. The CDR3 is 14 amino acids. Germline V CDR1 and CDR2: GTSNPN, SVGIG (reference sequence). The V end was cut by 4 bases, the J end by 0 bases, with 7 bases between. The CDR3 reads CAWNGNSYNSPLHF. DNA for the CDR3: TGTGCCTGGAATGGGAACTCCTATAATTCACCCCTCCACTTT.

This clone was detected only a few times. The chain is built from TRBV19 and TRBJ1-2, with D maybe TRBD1 (5 bases). Germline lookup yields CDR1 LNHDA and CDR2 SQIVND (reference sequence). The ends were cut back, 4 bases at V and 2 bases at J, with 8 bases in the middle. The CDR3 has 13 amino acids. CDR3 nucleotides: TGTGCCAGTAGTACAGGGTCGAACTATGGCTACACCTTC. It is translated as CASSTGSNYGYTF. The full variable domain, rest sourced from reference TRBV19 and TRBJ1-2, is DGGITQSPKYLFRKEGQNVTLSCEQNLNHDAMYWYRQDPGQGLRLIYYSQIVNDFQKGDIAEGYSVSREKKESFPLTVTSAQKNPTAFYLCASSTGSNYGYTFGSGTRLTVV.